These 17 T cell receptor beta chains were sequenced from one sample in a study of control samples from healthy donors and cancer patients. Profiling relied on immunoSEQ multiplex PCR, and the TCRdb table lists in-frame clones only, not all of them. The sample includes under 300,000 clones, around 79% of them seen just once. The sequencing input was PBMCs. These TCRs come from an older woman with lung cancer.

This clone was recorded once. V usage is TRBV3-1 (or the pseudogene TRBV3-2) and J usage is TRBJ1-5; tentative D call: TRBD1 (6 bases). There are 18 residues in the CDR3. Germline V gives CDR1 LGHDT, CDR2 YNNKEL (reference sequence). V dropped 3 bases and J dropped 0 bases, with 18 bases sitting between them. The DNA for the CDR3 is TGTGCCAGCAGCCAGAGGGGGGCAGGGGCCATTAGCAATCAGCCCCAGCATTTT. Protein product: CASSQRGAGAISNQPQHF.

V is TRBV3-1 (or the pseudogene TRBV3-2) and J is TRBJ2-3; the D gene could be TRBD1 or TRBD2 (6 bases each). The CDR3 length is 15 residues. CDR1 is LGHDT, CDR2 YNNKEL, per germline (reference sequence). Trimming removed 6 bases from V and 7 bases from J, with 20 bases in between. CDR3 amino acids: CASSSLAEGENTQYF. DNA for the CDR3: TGTGCCAGCAGTTCCCTGGCGGAGGGGGAAAATACGCAGTATTTT.

The V call is TRBV5-4, the J call TRBJ2-1; 13 positions match TRBD2. CDR3 size: 15 residues. V shed 3 bases, J shed 9 bases, and the junction held 6 bases outside the gene matches. The V gene's germline CDR1 is SGHNT and CDR2 YYREEE (reference sequence). CDR3 in DNA: TGTGCCAGCAGCTCACTAGCGGGGGGGCCGGGTGAGCAGTTCTTC. Protein product: CASSSLAGGPGEQFF.

CDR3 DNA sequence: TGCGCCAGCAGCTTTGGACAGGGCCTGTATGGCTACACCTTC. Protein: CASSFGQGLYGYTF. This sequence joins TRBV5-1 and TRBJ1-2, with TRBD1 identical over 8 bases. V dropped 2 bases and J dropped 5; count of bases not matched to a gene: 5. CDR3 length: 14 amino acids. Germline V CDR1 and CDR2: SGHRS, YFSETQ.

The rearrangement links TRBV4-1 to TRBJ1-5; unclear D gene. From germline, CDR1 is MGHRA and CDR2 YSYEKL. This CDR3 is 13 amino acids long. With 0 bases removed from V and 1 base from J, the gap between germline ends came to 1 base. The CDR3 reads CASSQESNQPQHF. The CDR3, as DNA: TGCGCCAGCAGCCAAGAAAGCAATCAGCCCCAGCATTTT.

The gene calls are TRBV9 and TRBJ2-1, with no clear D. The V and J ends lost 3 bases and 4 bases respectively, with 14 bases between them. Germline loops: CDR1 SGDLS, CDR2 YYNGEE. The CDR3 length is 15 residues. CDR3 in DNA: TGTGCCAGCAGCGCCCTGGGCTCCGATTACAATGAGCAGTTCTTC. As protein: CASSALGSDYNEQFF.

This clone was seen only once. CDR3 in DNA: TGCACCAGCAGCCACGGCGGGTTCCAAGAGACCCAGTACTTC. Translating gives CTSSHGGFQETQYF. The chain couples TRBV1 to TRBJ2-5; TRBD2 is the table's D call, not checked against the DNA. TRBV1 is given as a pseudogene. The CDR3 is 14 amino acids.

V and J are TRBV5-1 and TRBJ2-7; TRBD1 might be the D (6 bases). V lost 0 bases, J lost 9 bases, and 13 bases lay in between. This CDR3 is 13 amino acids long. CDR1 and CDR2 (germline): SGHRS, YFSETQ. CDR3 sequence reads: CASSLAAGAWQYF. For the CDR3, the DNA is TGCGCCAGCAGCTTGGCCGCAGGGGCTTGGCAGTACTTC.

CDR3 residues: CASSIGGLETQYF. CDR3 DNA sequence: TGTGCCAGTAGTATTGGGGGTCTGGAGACCCAGTACTTC. V and J are TRBV19 and TRBJ2-5, with D perhaps given as TRBD1 or TRBD2 (5 bases each). The CDR3 loop spans 13 amino acids. V lost 3 bases and J 5 bases, leaving 10 bases between the germline ends. Germline V gives CDR1 LNHDA, CDR2 SQIVND (reference sequence).

The V gene is TRBV7-2, the J gene TRBJ1-5; D gene ambiguous. V was shortened by 4 bases and J by 2 bases, with 6 bases between the two germline ends. The V gene's germline CDR1 is SGHTA and CDR2 FQGNSA. The CDR3 loop spans 13 amino acids. CDR3 in DNA: TGTGCCAGCAGCTCGCCAGGCAATCAGCCCCAGCATTTT. Its protein is CASSSPGNQPQHF.

The CDR3 DNA is TGTGCCAGCAGCGTATCTGGGGGTAGGACTGGGGATACGCAGTATTTT. As protein: CASSVSGGRTGDTQYF. V and J are TRBV9 and TRBJ2-3; TRBD1 or TRBD2 may be the D gene (5 bases each). Deletions cut 1 base from V and 6 bases from J, with 18 bases between. The germline CDR1 and CDR2 sequences are SGDLS and YYNGEE. This CDR3 has 16 residues.

At least ten counts were recorded for this clone. V is TRBV19 and J is TRBJ1-1, with D perhaps TRBD1 (6 bases). The V end was cut by 5 bases, the J end by 3 bases, with 10 bases between. Germline-derived CDR1 and CDR2 are LNHDA and SQIVND (reference sequence). The CDR3 totals 13 residues. CDR3 coding DNA: TGTGCCAGTAGTGTTAAGGGGGACACTGAAGCTTTCTTT. It is translated as CASSVKGDTEAFF. Full variable domain (remainder filled in from reference TRBV19 and TRBJ1-1): DGGITQSPKYLFRKEGQNVTLSCEQNLNHDAMYWYRQDPGQGLRLIYYSQIVNDFQKGDIAEGYSVSREKKESFPLTVTSAQKNPTAFYLCASSVKGDTEAFFGQGTRLTVV.

This chain connects TRBV10-3 to TRBJ2-7; 7 bases are shared with TRBD1. Trimming removed 2 bases from V and 9 bases from J; junction bases left unmatched: 10. The CDR3 consists of 14 residues. CDR1 and CDR2 (germline): ENHRY, SYGVKD. CDR3 sequence reads: CAISEAPQGDGQYF. CDR3 in DNA: TGTGCCATCAGTGAGGCACCGCAGGGGGACGGGCAGTACTTC.

The rearrangement joins TRBV19 to TRBJ1-3; no reliable D call. The V gene lost 6 bases and the J gene lost 2 bases, with 11 bases spanning the gap. CDR1 is LNHDA, CDR2 SQIVND, per germline (reference sequence). This CDR3 contains 14 residues. CDR3 protein: CASSSGYTGNTIYF. CDR3 coding DNA: TGTGCCAGTAGCAGCGGGTATACTGGAAACACCATATATTTT.

V and J are TRBV12-3 or TRBV12-4 and TRBJ1-1; D is ambiguous. Trimming took 2 bases from V and 3 from J, leaving 7 bases between them. This CDR3 contains 13 residues. In nucleotides, the CDR3 is TGTGCCAGCAGTTTAAATCTGGACACTGAAGCTTTCTTT. Protein: CASSLNLDTEAFF.

The gene calls are TRBV5-1 and TRBJ1-5; D is ambiguous. V shed 0 bases and J shed 1 base, with 8 bases lying between them. This CDR3 contains 15 residues. Looked up from germline, CDR1 is SGHRS and CDR2 is YFSETQ. In nucleotides, the CDR3 is TGCGCCAGCAGCTTGGATTCGGGAAGCAATCAGCCCCAGCATTTT. It encodes CASSLDSGSNQPQHF.

A few counts support this clone. The chain couples TRBV11-2 to TRBJ1-6, with D unresolved. Trimming left V 2 bases short and J 11 bases short, with 7 bases between. The CDR3 has 12 amino acids. Germline V gene data show CDR1 as SGHAT and CDR2 as FQNNGV. The CDR3 sequence is CASSLLGPPLHF. The CDR3 region has the DNA TGTGCCAGCAGCTTACTAGGCCCACCCCTCCACTTT.